A single sample is the source of the 30 T cell receptor beta chains below, sequenced in a study of beta chain features in type 1 diabetes. Overall study findings and caveats: Within each of all four CD4+ subsets, Type 1 diabetes patients had TCRB CDR3s that were moderately but significantly shorter.

For these receptors, no antigen is known. Sequencing targeted expressed TCRB transcripts, as all isolated RNA had been reverse transcribed. Profiling relied on immunoSEQ multiplex PCR, and the TCRdb table lists in-frame clones only, not all of them. The table records a few hundred thousand clones, roughly 14% of them present only once. The source material was naive CD4+ T cells from blood. The receptors shown here come from a woman between 18 and 29 years old with type 1 diabetes.

A few counts support this clone. The V gene is TRBV28, the J gene TRBJ1-2, with TRBD1 as a possible D gene (5 bases). Germline CDR1 reads MDHEN; CDR2 reads SYDVKM. V lost 4 bases to trimming and J lost 7 bases, with 16 bases between them. This CDR3 spans 14 amino acids. The CDR3 sequence is CASSSGTIRSGYTF. As DNA, the CDR3 is TGTGCCAGCAGTTCTGGGACTATAAGATCTGGCTACACCTTC.

This clone was counted only a few times. This chain links TRBV25-1 with TRBJ2-5; the match to TRBD2 covers 9 bases. The CDR3 runs to 15 residues. CDR1 and CDR2 (germline): MGHDK, SYGVNS. V shed 5 bases, J shed 4 bases, and the junction held 8 bases outside the gene matches. The DNA of the CDR3 is TGTGCCAGCAGTCCCGGGACTAGCAGGTCAGAGACCCAGTACTTC. This translates into CASSPGTSRSETQYF.

This clone has just a few counts. The CDR3 nucleotides read TGTGCCAGCAGAGGACAGGGGGGACAGCCCCAGCATTTT. Translated: CASRGQGGQPQHF. The genes are TRBV28 and TRBJ1-5; 10 bases align to TRBD1. Per germline, CDR1 MDHEN and CDR2 SYDVKM. The CDR3 is 13 amino acids. Unmatched junction bases numbered 3, after V lost 6 bases and J lost 7 bases.

This clone was counted only a few times. This chain uses TRBV19 with TRBJ2-1, with a weak D call TRBD2 (5 bases). CDR1 LNHDA and CDR2 SQIVND come from the germline V gene (reference sequence). The CDR3 consists of 13 residues. Trimming pared 3 bases from V and 4 bases from J, leaving 7 bases between. CDR3: CASSMREYNEQFF. CDR3 DNA: TGTGCCAGTAGTATGAGGGAATACAATGAGCAGTTCTTC.

This clone was found a few times. The chain employs TRBV28 and TRBJ2-7; D call uncertain. The V gene's germline CDR1 is MDHEN and CDR2 SYDVKM. The ends were cut back, 4 bases at V and 3 bases at J, with 10 bases in the middle. The CDR3 has 13 amino acids. CDR3 nucleotide sequence: TGTGCCAGCAGTTCCCCGAGCATCTACGAGCAGTACTTC. Its translation is CASSSPSIYEQYF.

The rearrangement uses TRBV28 and TRBJ2-7, with TRBD1 identical over 9 bases. This CDR3 has 13 amino acids. Germline CDR1 is MDHEN and CDR2 is SYDVKM. With 5 bases clipped from V and 4 bases from J, the junction kept 3 bases outside the gene matches. In nucleotides, the CDR3 is TGTGCCAGCAGTCACAGGGGGCGGTACGAGCAGTACTTC. Amino acid sequence: CASSHRGRYEQYF. The full variable domain, rest sourced from reference TRBV28 and TRBJ2-7, is DVKVTQSSRYLVKRTGEKVFLECVQDMDHENMFWYRQDPGLGLRLIYFSYDVKMKEKGDIPEGYSVSREKKERFSLILESASTNQTSMYLCASSHRGRYEQYFGPGTRLTVT.

The rearrangement uses TRBV2 and TRBJ2-3; D remains ambiguous. V dropped 5 bases and J dropped 0 bases, with 3 bases sitting between them. The CDR3 is 12 residues long. Germline CDR1 SNHLY, CDR2 FYNNEI. The CDR3 loop reads CASSQSTDTQYF. In DNA form, the CDR3 reads TGTGCCAGCAGTCAAAGCACAGATACGCAGTATTTT. Supplemented by reference TRBV2 and TRBJ2-3, the full variable domain reads EPEVTQTPSHQVTQMGQEVILRCVPISNHLYFYWYRQILGQKVEFLVSFYNNEISEKSEIFDDQFSVERPDGSNFTLKIRSTKLEDSAMYFCASSQSTDTQYFGPGTRLTVL.

This clone appeared a single time. The chain employs TRBV9 and TRBJ2-7; 7 bases match TRBD2. The CDR3 runs 14 residues. V was pared by 7 bases and J by 2 bases, with 9 bases of the junction left unmatched. CDR1 is SGDLS, CDR2 YYNGEE, per germline. The CDR3 DNA follows: TGTGCCAGCTCCCGGGAGGAACTTACCTACGAGCAGTACTTC. Protein sequence: CASSREELTYEQYF. Looking up the rest from reference TRBV9 and TRBJ2-7 gives the full variable domain: DSGVTQTPKHLITATGQRVTLRCSPRSGDLSVYWYQQSLDQGLQFLIQYYNGEERAKGNILERFSAQQFPDLHSELNLSSLELGDSALYFCASSREELTYEQYFGPGTRLTVT.

This clone was recorded a few times. The chain combines TRBV7-9 with TRBJ2-2, with D possibly matching TRBD2 (5 bases). The germline gives CDR1 SEHNR, CDR2 FQNEAQ (reference sequence). The ends were cut back, 3 bases at V and 1 base at J, with 6 bases in the middle. The CDR3 is made up of 14 amino acids. The CDR3 sequence: CASSFTRNTGELFF. CDR3 coding DNA: TGTGCCAGCAGCTTTACTAGGAACACCGGGGAGCTGTTTTTT.

This clone showed up just a few times. The chain recombines TRBV4-2 with TRBJ2-3, with D possibly being TRBD1 (7 bases). The CDR3 consists of 21 residues. V dropped 4 bases and J dropped 1 base, with 30 bases sitting between them. Per the germline V gene, CDR1 is LGHNA and CDR2 is YNFKEQ. In nucleotides, the CDR3 is TGTGCCAGCAGCCTAAGCCCCAGGGGGACTTCGAGAAGAAGGGGCACAGATACGCAGTATTTT. It encodes CASSLSPRGTSRRRGTDTQYF.

The rearrangement links TRBV4-1 to TRBJ2-7, with D tentatively TRBD2 (6 bases). CDR1 and CDR2 from the germline V gene are MGHRA and YSYEKL. CDR3 size: 15 residues. The germline V and J ends were trimmed by 1 base and 4 bases, with 14 bases remaining between them. The CDR3 sequence: CASSQVPGLLYEQYV. CDR3 DNA sequence: TGCGCCAGCAGCCAAGTACCGGGACTTTTATACGAGCAGTACGTC.

This clone was seen a few times. The chain joins TRBV19 to TRBJ2-5, with D uncertain. Germline CDR1 is LNHDA and CDR2 is SQIVND (reference sequence). V was cut by 6 bases and J by 4 bases, with 18 bases left in between. CDR3 size: 15 residues. In nucleotides, the CDR3 is TGTGCCAGTAGAGGTAATGACGGATGGAGAGAGACCCAGTACTTC. This codes for CASRGNDGWRETQYF.

This clone appeared a few times. The chain links TRBV5-1 to TRBJ2-3; possible D gene TRBD2, 7 bases. Deletions cut 5 bases from V and 2 bases from J, with 18 bases between. The CDR3 length is 16 residues. Germline CDR1 is SGHRS and CDR2 is YFSETQ. CDR3 bases: TGCGCCAGCAGGGGGACGGGGGGCCGACTCACAGATACGCAGTATTTT. This gives the protein CASRGTGGRLTDTQYF.

This clone was detected a few times. This chain uses TRBV7-9 with TRBJ2-1; 10 positions match TRBD1. CDR3 length: 14 residues. The germline gives CDR1 SEHNR, CDR2 FQNEAQ (reference sequence). V shed 3 bases, J shed 12 bases, and the junction held 8 bases outside the gene matches. CDR3 nucleotide sequence: TGTGCCAGCAGCTTGGGGGACAGGGGACCCCGGCAGTTCTTC. Amino acid sequence: CASSLGDRGPRQFF.

This chain connects TRBV6-5 to TRBJ2-1, with a tentative D call TRBD1 (7 bases). Trimming stripped 2 bases from V and 6 bases from J, with 11 bases between. This CDR3 has 14 amino acids. The germline V gene encodes CDR1 MNHEY and CDR2 SVGAGI. This CDR3 reads CASSYAGQRNEQFF. The CDR3 DNA reads TGTGCCAGCAGTTACGCGGGACAGCGCAATGAGCAGTTCTTC.

This clone occurred a few times. The gene calls are TRBV5-4 and TRBJ2-3, with TRBD2 matching over 9 bases. The CDR3 runs to 15 residues. CDR1 is SGHNT, CDR2 YYREEE, per germline (reference sequence). Trimming at V came to 6 bases and at J to 6 bases, leaving 11 bases not matched to a gene. CDR3 protein: CASTPTSGVRDTQYF. CDR3 bases: TGTGCCAGCACCCCGACTAGCGGAGTGCGGGATACGCAGTATTTT.

This clone has only a few counts. The rearrangement links TRBV18 to TRBJ2-1, with 10 bases aligning to TRBD1. In germline, CDR1 is KGHSH, CDR2 LQKENI. With 3 bases clipped from V and 2 bases from J, the junction kept 4 bases outside the gene matches. This CDR3 is 16 amino acids long. Here the CDR3 reads CASSPVGTGAYNEQFF. CDR3 bases: TGTGCCAGCTCACCGGTCGGGACAGGGGCCTACAATGAGCAGTTCTTC.

The genes are TRBV7-3 and TRBJ2-2; 8 bases fit TRBD1. Germline CDR1 and CDR2: SGHTA and FQGTGA. Trimming cost V 5 bases and J 4 bases; bases outside gene matches: 0. CDR3 size: 13 residues. The CDR3 loop reads CASSDRGTGELFF. As DNA, the CDR3 is TGTGCCAGCAGCGACAGGGGCACCGGGGAGCTGTTTTTT.

This clone occurred a few times. J is TRBJ1-1 and V is TRBV28, with TRBD1 as a possible D gene (5 bases). Trimming took off 4 bases at V and 0 bases at J, with 6 bases between the two ends. Per the germline V gene, CDR1 is MDHEN and CDR2 is SYDVKM. This CDR3 region has 13 residues. The CDR3 coding sequence is TGTGCCAGCAGTTCGGGGGTGAACACTGAAGCTTTCTTT. It yields the protein CASSSGVNTEAFF.

This sequence joins TRBV2 and TRBJ2-5, with TRBD2 matching over 9 bases. CDR3 size: 15 residues. Germline values: CDR1 SNHLY, CDR2 FYNNEI. The V gene end was trimmed by 6 bases and the J gene end by 5 bases; junction bases not matched to a gene: 10. The CDR3 coding sequence is TGTGCCAGCAGCCGAGAGCGACTAGCGGAGGAGACCCAGTACTTC. It specifies CASSRERLAEETQYF.

This clone was counted a few times. The chain combines TRBV19 with TRBJ2-7; TRBD2 matches 10 bases. The CDR3 length is 14 residues. Germline CDR1 reads LNHDA; CDR2 reads SQIVND (reference sequence). Trimming at V came to 8 bases and at J to 0 bases, leaving 4 bases not matched to a gene. The CDR3 DNA sequence: TGTGCCAGTCAGAGCGGGAGGGGCTCCTACGAGCAGTACTTC. Translated: CASQSGRGSYEQYF.

The V and J genes are TRBV28 and TRBJ2-7, with 8 bases lining up with TRBD2. V trimming: 6 bases; J trimming: 5 bases; junction bases outside the gene matches: 12. This CDR3 comprises 15 residues. Germline values: CDR1 MDHEN, CDR2 SYDVKM. The CDR3 sequence is CASSSSWTSFHEQYF. The CDR3 DNA follows: TGTGCCAGCAGCTCATCATGGACTAGCTTCCACGAGCAGTACTTC.

This clone was observed a few times. The J gene is TRBJ2-3, the V gene TRBV27; TRBD1 aligns across 9 bases. Germline CDR1 is MNHEY and CDR2 is SMNVEV (reference sequence). The CDR3 has 13 residues. V lost 8 bases to trimming and J lost 2 bases; unmatched junction nucleotides: 2. The DNA of the CDR3 is TGTGCCAGCGGACAGGGGTACACAGATACGCAGTATTTT. This gives the protein CASGQGYTDTQYF.

The table lists this clone with a few counts. The CDR3: CASRLSGSGTDTQYF. The CDR3 DNA reads as TGTGCCAGTAGACTTAGCGGGAGTGGTACAGATACGCAGTATTTT. The gene calls are TRBV19 and TRBJ2-3; 9 nucleotides line up with TRBD2. J was trimmed by 3 bases and V by 6 bases; bases with no gene match: 7. The CDR3 runs to 15 residues. From germline, CDR1 is LNHDA and CDR2 SQIVND (reference sequence).

The table lists this clone with a few counts. This rearrangement joins TRBV30 to TRBJ2-1, with D perhaps matching TRBD1 (6 bases). This CDR3 has 14 amino acids. Germline CDR1 and CDR2: GTSNPN and SVGIG (reference sequence). V lost 4 bases and J 6 bases, leaving 16 bases between the germline ends. CDR3 residues: CAWTPDSWGNEQFF. The CDR3 DNA reads TGTGCCTGGACCCCGGACAGCTGGGGCAATGAGCAGTTCTTC.

This clone has just a few counts. The gene calls are TRBV27 and TRBJ2-5; 7 nucleotides line up with TRBD1. The CDR3 is 16 amino acids. CDR1 MNHEY and CDR2 SMNVEV come from the germline V gene (reference sequence). After removal of 5 bases from V and 1 base from J, the junction contained 10 bases not matched to a gene. The DNA for the CDR3 is TGTGCCAGCAGTACAAACAGGGGATTGGGCCAAGAGACCCAGTACTTC. Protein sequence: CASSTNRGLGQETQYF.

The chain links TRBV5-1 to TRBJ2-1; 8 bases are shared with TRBD2. The CDR3 consists of 16 residues. The V and J ends lost 0 bases and 5 bases, in that order; junction bases with no gene match: 7. Germline assignment: CDR1 SGHRS and CDR2 YFSETQ. This CDR3 is CASSLAGGLANNEQFF. The CDR3 DNA sequence: TGCGCCAGCAGCTTGGCCGGAGGACTAGCTAACAATGAGCAGTTCTTC.

In its sample, this clone was seen a few times. The rearrangement uses TRBV6-5 and TRBJ1-2; the D is unclear. Germline V lookup: CDR1 MNHEY, CDR2 SVGAGI. Deletions cut 6 bases from V and 7 bases from J, with 9 bases between. There are 11 residues in the CDR3. The CDR3 here is CASRDLGGYTF. The CDR3 DNA reads as TGTGCCAGCAGGGATCTAGGTGGCTACACCTTC.

The J gene is TRBJ2-3, the V gene TRBV11-2; D uncertain. V was shortened by 5 bases and J by 3 bases, with 9 bases between the two germline ends. The CDR3 has 13 residues. Germline CDR1 reads SGHAT; CDR2 reads FQNNGV. The CDR3 bases are TGTGCCAGCAGCCCAACACCGACAGATACGCAGTATTTT. This encodes CASSPTPTDTQYF.

The genes are TRBV11-2 and TRBJ2-5; 8 bases align to TRBD1. Trimming removed 1 base from V and 5 bases from J; junction bases left unmatched: 9. CDR1 is SGHAT and CDR2 is FQNNGV in the germline V gene. CDR3 length equals 16 residues. The CDR3 here is CASSLAGQGAWETQYF. CDR3 coding DNA: TGTGCCAGCAGCTTAGCCGGGCAGGGGGCTTGGGAGACCCAGTACTTC.